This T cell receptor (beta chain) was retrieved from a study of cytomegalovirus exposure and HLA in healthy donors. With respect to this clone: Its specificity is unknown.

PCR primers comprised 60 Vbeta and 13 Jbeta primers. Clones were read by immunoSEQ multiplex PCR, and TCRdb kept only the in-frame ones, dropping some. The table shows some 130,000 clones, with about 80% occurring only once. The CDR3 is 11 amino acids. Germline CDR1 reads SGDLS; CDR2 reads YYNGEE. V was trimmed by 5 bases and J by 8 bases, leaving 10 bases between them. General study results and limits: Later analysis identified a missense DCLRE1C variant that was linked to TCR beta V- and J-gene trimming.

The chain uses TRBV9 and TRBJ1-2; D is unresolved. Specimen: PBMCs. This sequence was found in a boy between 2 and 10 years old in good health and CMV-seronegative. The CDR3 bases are TGTGCCAGCAGTTCTCGCCGGGGCTACACCTTC. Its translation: CASSSRRGYTF.